Described below is a single T cell receptor (beta chain) sequence and its context. These data are taken from a study of OX40 agonist ivuxolimab in advanced cancers. CDR3 length equals 16 residues. The V segment lost 7 bases and the J segment 4 bases; nucleotides outside the gene matches: 11. The germline V gene encodes CDR1 MDHEN and CDR2 SYDVKM. Libraries were prepared by immunoSEQ multiplex PCR; TCRdb keeps only in-frame clonotypes and omits some of them. The sample shows tens of thousands of clones, around four fifths of them seen only once. The chain carries TRBV28 and TRBJ2-2; TRBD2 agrees at 8 bases. Sequencing was performed on CD4+ or CD8+ T cells sorted from blood, taken in a trial of the OX40 agonist ivuxolimab. This receptor was taken from an adult with an advanced solid tumor such as melanoma, head and neck, liver or kidney cancer. CDR3 nucleotide sequence: TGTGCCAGCATCCTTAGCGGGACTCACATCACCGGGGAGCTGTTTTTT. It specifies CASILSGTHITGELFF.